These 6 T cell receptor beta chains were sequenced from one sample in a study of technical replicates of blood from several donors. Clones were read by immunoSEQ multiplex PCR, and TCRdb kept only the in-frame ones, dropping some. The sample records about 97,000 clones, approximately 95% being singletons. Material for sequencing was T cells isolated from PBMCs. Receptors were obtained from a human donor in good health.

The rearrangement joins TRBV7-2 to TRBJ2-3; 9 nucleotides align to TRBD2. The CDR3 length is 17 residues. J lost 0 bases, V lost 5 bases, and 9 bases had no gene match. Germline lookup yields CDR1 SGHTA and CDR2 FQGNSA. The CDR3 loop reads CASSLGTSRPSTDTQYF. The CDR3 nucleotides are TGTGCCAGCAGCCTAGGGACTAGCAGACCTAGCACAGATACGCAGTATTTT.

This chain joins TRBV5-1 and TRBJ2-5; D is uncertain. Germline CDR1 SGHRS, CDR2 YFSETQ. Trimming shortened V by 4 bases and J by 5 bases, and 12 bases separated the two germline ends. This CDR3 has 13 residues. In DNA, the CDR3 is TGCGCCAGCAGCCCAGGTCTCGCCGAGACCCAGTACTTC. It yields the protein CASSPGLAETQYF. The full variable domain, rest sourced from reference TRBV5-1 and TRBJ2-5, is KAGVTQTPRYLIKTRGQQVTLSCSPISGHRSVSWYQQTPGQGLQFLFEYFSETQRNKGNFPGRFSGRQFSNSRSEMNVSTLELGDSALYLCASSPGLAETQYFGPGTRLLVL.

This chain uses TRBV7-2 with TRBJ1-2, with TRBD1 as a possible D gene (5 bases). The CDR3 is 17 residues long. Trimming left V 1 base short and J 3 bases short, with 18 bases between. Germline V gene sequence: CDR1 SGHTA, CDR2 FQGNSA. The CDR3: CASSLGGSRVLYYGYTF. CDR3 nucleotide sequence: TGTGCCAGCAGCTTAGGGGGCAGCAGGGTGCTATACTATGGCTACACCTTC.

This clone occurred once. The gene calls are TRBV30 and TRBJ2-7; TRBD2 agrees at 11 bases. Germline V gene data show CDR1 as GTSNPN and CDR2 as SVGIG (reference sequence). V shed 1 base and J 5 bases; nucleotides not matched to a gene: 10. The CDR3 has 16 residues. The CDR3 region is CAWSALTSGKRDEQYF. CDR3 DNA: TGTGCCTGGAGTGCCCTGACTAGCGGGAAAAGAGACGAGCAGTACTTC.

The gene calls are TRBV5-6 and TRBJ2-7; perhaps TRBD1 as D (6 bases). V was pared by 3 bases and J by 2 bases, with 18 bases between. CDR1 is SGHDT and CDR2 is YYEEEE in the germline V gene. The CDR3 spans 16 residues. CDR3 in amino acids: CASSYQTGWLTYEQYF. In DNA, the CDR3 is TGTGCCAGCAGCTACCAGACAGGCTGGCTAACCTACGAGCAGTACTTC.

This chain joins TRBV4-1 and TRBJ2-6; no clear D gene. The V end was cut by 0 bases, the J end by 4 bases, with 4 bases between. Germline V gives CDR1 MGHRA, CDR2 YSYEKL. The CDR3 is made up of 14 amino acids. The CDR3 loop is CASSQDVGANVLTF. The CDR3, as DNA: TGCGCCAGCAGCCAAGACGTCGGGGCCAACGTCCTGACTTTC.